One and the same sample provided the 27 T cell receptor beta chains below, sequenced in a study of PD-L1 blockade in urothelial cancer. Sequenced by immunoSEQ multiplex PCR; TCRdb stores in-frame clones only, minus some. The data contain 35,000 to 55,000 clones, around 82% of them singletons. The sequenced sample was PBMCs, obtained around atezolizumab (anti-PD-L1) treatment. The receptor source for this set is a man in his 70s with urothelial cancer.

The CDR3 DNA is TGTGCCAGCAGCTCCCGATTGCGGGGGCCCACAGATACGCAGTATTTT. It is translated as CASSSRLRGPTDTQYF. V usage is TRBV7-2 and J usage is TRBJ2-3; D perhaps matches TRBD2 (7 bases). The CDR3 is 16 amino acids. Germline-derived CDR1 and CDR2 are SGHTA and FQGNSA. V was pared by 4 bases and J by 2 bases, with 16 bases between.

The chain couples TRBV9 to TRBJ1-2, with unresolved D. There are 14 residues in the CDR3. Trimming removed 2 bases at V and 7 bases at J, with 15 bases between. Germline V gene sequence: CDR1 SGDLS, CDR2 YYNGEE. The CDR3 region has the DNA TGTGCCAGCAGCGTTGAGGGAAGGGCTTCTGGCTACACCTTC. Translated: CASSVEGRASGYTF.

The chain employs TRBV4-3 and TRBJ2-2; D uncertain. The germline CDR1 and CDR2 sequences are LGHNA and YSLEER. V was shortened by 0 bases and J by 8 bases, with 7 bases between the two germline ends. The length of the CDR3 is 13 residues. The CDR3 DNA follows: TGCGCCAGCAGCCAAGACCCCAGGGGGGAGCTGTTTTTT. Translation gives CASSQDPRGELFF.

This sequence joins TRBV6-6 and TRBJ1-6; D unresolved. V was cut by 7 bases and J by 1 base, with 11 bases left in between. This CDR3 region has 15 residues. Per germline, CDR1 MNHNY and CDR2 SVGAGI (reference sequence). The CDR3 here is CASIGTGSYNSPLHF. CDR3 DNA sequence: TGTGCCAGCATTGGAACGGGGTCCTATAATTCACCCCTCCACTTT.

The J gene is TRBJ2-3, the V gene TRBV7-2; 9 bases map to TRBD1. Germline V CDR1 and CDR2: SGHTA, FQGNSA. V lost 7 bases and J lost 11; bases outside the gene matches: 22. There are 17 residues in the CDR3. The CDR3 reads CASTDGTGRKTRDGQYF. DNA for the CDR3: TGTGCCAGCACCGACGGGACAGGGAGGAAAACTAGGGACGGGCAGTATTTT.

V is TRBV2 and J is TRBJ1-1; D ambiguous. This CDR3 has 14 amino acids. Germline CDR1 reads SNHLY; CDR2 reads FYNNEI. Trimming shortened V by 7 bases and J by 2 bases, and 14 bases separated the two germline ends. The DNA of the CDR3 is TGTGCCAGCACCCTATCAGGAGGAAACACTGAAGCTTTCTTT. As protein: CASTLSGGNTEAFF.

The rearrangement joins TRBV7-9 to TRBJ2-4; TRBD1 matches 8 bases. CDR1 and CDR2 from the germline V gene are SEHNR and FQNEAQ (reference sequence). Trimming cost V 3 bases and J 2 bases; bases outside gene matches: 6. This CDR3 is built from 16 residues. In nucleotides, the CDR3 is TGTGCCAGCAGCTTGGACAGGGTATCTACCAAAAACATTCAGTACTTC. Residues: CASSLDRVSTKNIQYF.

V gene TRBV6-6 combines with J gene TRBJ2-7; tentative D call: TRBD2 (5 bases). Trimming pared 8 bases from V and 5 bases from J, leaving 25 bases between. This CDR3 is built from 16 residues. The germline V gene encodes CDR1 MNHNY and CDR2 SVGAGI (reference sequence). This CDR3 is CASGPSFGLPADEQYF. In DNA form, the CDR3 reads TGTGCCAGCGGACCAAGTTTCGGACTCCCGGCAGACGAGCAGTACTTC.

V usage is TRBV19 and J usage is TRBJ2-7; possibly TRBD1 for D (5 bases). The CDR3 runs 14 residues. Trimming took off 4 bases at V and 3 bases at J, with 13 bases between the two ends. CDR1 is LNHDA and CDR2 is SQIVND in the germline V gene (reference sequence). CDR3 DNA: TGTGCCAGTAGTAGGGCAGGGCCCTTCTACGAGCAGTACTTC. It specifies CASSRAGPFYEQYF. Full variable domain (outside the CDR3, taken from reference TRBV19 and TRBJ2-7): DGGITQSPKYLFRKEGQNVTLSCEQNLNHDAMYWYRQDPGQGLRLIYYSQIVNDFQKGDIAEGYSVSREKKESFPLTVTSAQKNPTAFYLCASSRAGPFYEQYFGPGTRLTVT.

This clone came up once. DNA for the CDR3: TGCGCCAGCAGCCCCGGACTAGGGGGAAACACCATATATTTT. Amino acids: CASSPGLGGNTIYF. V is TRBV5-1 and J is TRBJ1-3; no clear D. Germline V gene sequence: CDR1 SGHRS, CDR2 YFSETQ. The ends were cut back, 4 bases at V and 4 bases at J, with 12 bases in the middle. This CDR3 has 14 residues.

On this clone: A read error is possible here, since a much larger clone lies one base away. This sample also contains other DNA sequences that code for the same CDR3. The CDR3 nucleotides read TGTGCCAGCAGCTTGTTAGACACAGATACGCAATATTTT. This translates into CASSLLDTDTQYF. The V call is TRBV7-7, the J call TRBJ2-3; D gene ambiguous. CDR1 is SSHAT and CDR2 is FNYEAQ in the germline V gene (reference sequence). CDR3 length: 13 amino acids.

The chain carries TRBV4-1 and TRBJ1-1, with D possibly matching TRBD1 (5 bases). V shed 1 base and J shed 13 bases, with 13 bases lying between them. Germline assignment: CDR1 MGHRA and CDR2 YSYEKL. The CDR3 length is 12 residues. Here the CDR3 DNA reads TGCGCCAGCAGCCAAGGCGGCGGGGACGGTTTCTTT. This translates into CASSQGGGDGFF.

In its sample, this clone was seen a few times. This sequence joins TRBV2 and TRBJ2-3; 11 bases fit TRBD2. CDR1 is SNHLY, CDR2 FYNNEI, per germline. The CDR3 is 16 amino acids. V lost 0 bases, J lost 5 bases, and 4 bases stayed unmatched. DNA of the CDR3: TGTGCCAGCAGTGAAGCCATACTAGCGGGAGTAGATACGCAGTATTTT. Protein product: CASSEAILAGVDTQYF.

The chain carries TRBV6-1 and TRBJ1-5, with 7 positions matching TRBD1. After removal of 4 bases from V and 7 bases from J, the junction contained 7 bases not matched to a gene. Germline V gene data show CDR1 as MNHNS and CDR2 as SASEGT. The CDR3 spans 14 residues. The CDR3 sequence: CASSGDRVGQPQHF. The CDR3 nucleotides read TGTGCCAGCAGTGGAGACAGGGTAGGACAGCCCCAGCATTTT.

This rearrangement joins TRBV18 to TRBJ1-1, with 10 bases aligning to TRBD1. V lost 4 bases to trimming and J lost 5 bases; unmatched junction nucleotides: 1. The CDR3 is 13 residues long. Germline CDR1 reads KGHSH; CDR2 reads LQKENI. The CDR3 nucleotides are TGTGCCAGCTCACGGACAGGGGGGACTGAAGCTTTCTTT. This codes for CASSRTGGTEAFF. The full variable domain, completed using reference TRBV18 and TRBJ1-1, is NAGVMQNPRHLVRRRGQEARLRCSPMKGHSHVYWYRQLPEEGLKFMVYLQKENIIDESGMPKERFSAEFPKEGPSILRIQQVVRGDSAAYFCASSRTGGTEAFFGQGTRLTVV.

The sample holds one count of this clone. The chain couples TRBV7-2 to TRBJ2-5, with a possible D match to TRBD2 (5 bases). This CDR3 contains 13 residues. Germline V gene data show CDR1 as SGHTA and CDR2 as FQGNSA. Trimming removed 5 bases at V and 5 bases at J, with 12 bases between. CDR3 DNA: TGTGCCAGCAGCCCGGGCGGGCCGGAGACCCAGTACTTC. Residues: CASSPGGPETQYF.

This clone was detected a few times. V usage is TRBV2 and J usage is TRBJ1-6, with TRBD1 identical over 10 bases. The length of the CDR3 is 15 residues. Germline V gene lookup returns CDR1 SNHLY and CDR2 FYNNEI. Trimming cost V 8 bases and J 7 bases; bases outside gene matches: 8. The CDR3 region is CASETGGAGNSPLHF. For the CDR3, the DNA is TGTGCCAGCGAGACAGGGGGCGCGGGAAATTCACCCCTCCACTTT. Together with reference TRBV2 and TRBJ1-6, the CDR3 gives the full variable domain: EPEVTQTPSHQVTQMGQEVILRCVPISNHLYFYWYRQILGQKVEFLVSFYNNEISEKSEIFDDQFSVERPDGSNFTLKIRSTKLEDSAMYFCASETGGAGNSPLHFGNGTRLTVT.

CDR3 in amino acids: CASSQELPGVTEAFF. CDR3 DNA: TGTGCCAGCAGCCAAGAGTTGCCAGGTGTCACTGAAGCTTTCTTT. The rearrangement joins TRBV14 to TRBJ1-1; D is ambiguous. This CDR3 has 15 amino acids. Germline V gene lookup returns CDR1 SGHDN and CDR2 FVKESK. V was pared by 0 bases and J by 4 bases, with 12 bases between. Full variable domain (rest looked up from reference TRBV14 and TRBJ1-1): EAGVTQFPSHSVIEKGQTVTLRCDPISGHDNLYWYRRVMGKEIKFLLHFVKESKQDESGMPNNRFLAERTGGTYSTLKVQPAELEDSGVYFCASSQELPGVTEAFFGQGTRLTVV.

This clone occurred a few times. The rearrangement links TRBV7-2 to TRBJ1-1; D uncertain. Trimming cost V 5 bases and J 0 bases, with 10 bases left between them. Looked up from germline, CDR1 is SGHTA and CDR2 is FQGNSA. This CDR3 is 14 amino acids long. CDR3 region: CASSPRRLNTEAFF. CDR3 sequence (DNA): TGTGCCAGCAGCCCTAGGAGGTTGAACACTGAAGCTTTCTTT.

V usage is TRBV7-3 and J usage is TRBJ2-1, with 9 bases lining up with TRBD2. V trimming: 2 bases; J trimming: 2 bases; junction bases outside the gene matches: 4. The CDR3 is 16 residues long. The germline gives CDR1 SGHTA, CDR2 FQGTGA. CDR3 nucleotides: TGTGCCAGCAGCTTATTAGCGGGGGCTCCCTACAATGAGCAGTTCTTC. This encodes CASSLLAGAPYNEQFF.

The DNA of the CDR3 is TGTGCCAGCAGCGGGGAGGGACGGGGGGGCATCACCGGGGAGCTGTTTTTT. Residues: CASSGEGRGGITGELFF. The chain joins TRBV9 to TRBJ2-2, with 8 bases matching TRBD2. This CDR3 spans 17 amino acids. Unmatched junction bases numbered 11, after V lost 3 bases and J lost 4 bases. Germline V gives CDR1 SGDLS, CDR2 YYNGEE.

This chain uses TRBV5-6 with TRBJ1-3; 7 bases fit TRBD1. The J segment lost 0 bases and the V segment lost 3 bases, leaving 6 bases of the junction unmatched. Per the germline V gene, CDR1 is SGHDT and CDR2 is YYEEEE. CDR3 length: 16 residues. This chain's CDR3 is CASSYPGQNSGNTIYF. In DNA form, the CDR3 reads TGTGCCAGCAGCTATCCGGGACAGAACTCTGGAAACACCATATATTTT.

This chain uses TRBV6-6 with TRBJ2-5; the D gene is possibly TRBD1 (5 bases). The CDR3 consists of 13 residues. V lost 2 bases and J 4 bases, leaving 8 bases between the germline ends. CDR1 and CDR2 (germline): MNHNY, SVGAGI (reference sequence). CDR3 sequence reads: CASSYRQGETQYF. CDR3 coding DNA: TGTGCCAGCAGTTACCGGCAGGGAGAGACCCAGTACTTC.

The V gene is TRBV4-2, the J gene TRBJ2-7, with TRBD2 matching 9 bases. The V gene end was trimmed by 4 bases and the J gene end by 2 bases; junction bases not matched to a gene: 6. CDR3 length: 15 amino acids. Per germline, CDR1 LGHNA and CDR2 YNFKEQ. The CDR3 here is CASSRGLAGTYEQYF. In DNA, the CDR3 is TGTGCCAGCAGCCGTGGCCTAGCGGGAACCTACGAGCAGTACTTC.

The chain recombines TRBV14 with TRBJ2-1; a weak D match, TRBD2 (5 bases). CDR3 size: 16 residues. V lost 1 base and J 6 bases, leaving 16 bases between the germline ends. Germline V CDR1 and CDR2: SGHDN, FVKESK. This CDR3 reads CASSQGGVDYFNEQFF. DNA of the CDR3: TGTGCCAGCAGCCAAGGGGGTGTCGACTACTTCAATGAGCAGTTCTTC.

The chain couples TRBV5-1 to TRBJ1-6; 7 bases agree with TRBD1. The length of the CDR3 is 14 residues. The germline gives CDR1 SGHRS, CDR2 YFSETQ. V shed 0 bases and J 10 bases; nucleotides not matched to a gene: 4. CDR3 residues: CASSLEGAQSPLHF. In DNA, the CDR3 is TGCGCCAGCAGCTTGGAGGGGGCCCAGTCACCCCTCCACTTT. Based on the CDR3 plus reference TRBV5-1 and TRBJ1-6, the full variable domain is KAGVTQTPRYLIKTRGQQVTLSCSPISGHRSVSWYQQTPGQGLQFLFEYFSETQRNKGNFPGRFSGRQFSNSRSEMNVSTLELGDSALYLCASSLEGAQSPLHFGNGTRLTVT.

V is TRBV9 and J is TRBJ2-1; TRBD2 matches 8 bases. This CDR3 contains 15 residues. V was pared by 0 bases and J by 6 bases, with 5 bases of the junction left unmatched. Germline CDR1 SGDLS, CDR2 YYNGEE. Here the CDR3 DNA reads TGTGCCAGCAGCGTAGCTGGAGCGGGAGTCAATGAGCAGTTCTTC. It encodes CASSVAGAGVNEQFF.